This TCR beta chain was observed in a study of regulatory T cells in long-lasting Graves disease. The sample's time point: persistent/refractory GD, antithyroid drugs over 5 years with positive TRAb. TCR sequences were obtained from RNA taken from PBMCs. The table lists this clonotype with a count of one. The authors built TCR beta libraries using iRepertoire HTBI primers and Arm-PCR of CDR3 regions. TCRdb re-called the multiplex PCR reads through MiXCR, storing one row per CDR3 protein. Among approximately 690,000 distinct CDR3 sequences listed, about 30% were seen once. This CDR3 has 15 amino acids. Unmatched junction bases numbered 12, after V lost 5 bases and J lost 7 bases. Germline CDR1 and CDR2: SEHNR and FQNEAQ (reference sequence).

The origin of this receptor is a female donor with Graves disease. Here the sequenced sample was peripheral blood mononuclear cells (PBMCs), taken when the disease was refractory, from a patient treated with antithyroid drugs. This chain uses TRBV7-9 with TRBJ1-2; 8 bases fit TRBD1. DNA of the CDR3: TGTGCCAGCAGCCGCTCGAGACAGGGGAGGGCTGGCTACACCTTC. Its translation: CASSRSRQGRAGYTF.